This TCR beta chain came from a study of radiotherapy plus CTLA-4 blockade in lung cancer (dated by TCRdb to 2017 to 2018). Turning to the overall study: Among enrolled patients, approximately 18% had an objective response and 31% reached disease control. Study-wide findings and limitations: The strongest predictors of response were reported to be early dynamic shifts in blood T cell clones along with a rise in serum interferon-beta following radiation. After treatment with radiotherapy and ipilimumab, TCR clones that came from tumors expanded in the peripheral blood.

In this study, focal radiation therapy paired with CTLA-4 blockade (ipilimumab) was tested in patients who had chemo-refractory metastatic non-small-cell lung cancer. In regard to this clone: Its antigen is currently not known. No much larger clone exists at a distance of one base, and base qualities are not known.

Receptor libraries were prepared by the immunoSEQ multiplex PCR assay. TCRdb's version of the immuneACCESS table is confined to in-frame rearrangements and falls short of the full clone set. An unresolved V gene accounts for under half of the shortfall where checked; the remainder is of unknown origin. This sample gives around 85,000 clones in total; 75% to 90% of them show up just once. The top ten constitute 2% to 2.5% of the sample. Trimming accounts for 0 bases at V and 6 bases at J, while the number of junction bases matched to no gene is 5. Spanning cysteine to phenylalanine, the CDR3 consists of 16 amino acids. The entry retains the CDR3 DNA only, 48 bases that are in frame from base 1. The germline V gene provides CDR1 SGDLS and CDR2 YYNGEE.

This TCR derives from a human donor with non-small cell lung cancer who had a partial response to radiotherapy plus ipilimumab. The sequence is built from TRBV9 and TRBJ1-6; TRBD1 aligns with 8 central bases. This material consisted of peripheral blood, taken from a patient treated with radiotherapy plus ipilimumab. The base sequence is TGTGCCAGCAGCGTAGGCCCGGGACAGGCTAATTCACCCCTCCACTTT. Translated, it reads CASSVGPGQANSPLHF.